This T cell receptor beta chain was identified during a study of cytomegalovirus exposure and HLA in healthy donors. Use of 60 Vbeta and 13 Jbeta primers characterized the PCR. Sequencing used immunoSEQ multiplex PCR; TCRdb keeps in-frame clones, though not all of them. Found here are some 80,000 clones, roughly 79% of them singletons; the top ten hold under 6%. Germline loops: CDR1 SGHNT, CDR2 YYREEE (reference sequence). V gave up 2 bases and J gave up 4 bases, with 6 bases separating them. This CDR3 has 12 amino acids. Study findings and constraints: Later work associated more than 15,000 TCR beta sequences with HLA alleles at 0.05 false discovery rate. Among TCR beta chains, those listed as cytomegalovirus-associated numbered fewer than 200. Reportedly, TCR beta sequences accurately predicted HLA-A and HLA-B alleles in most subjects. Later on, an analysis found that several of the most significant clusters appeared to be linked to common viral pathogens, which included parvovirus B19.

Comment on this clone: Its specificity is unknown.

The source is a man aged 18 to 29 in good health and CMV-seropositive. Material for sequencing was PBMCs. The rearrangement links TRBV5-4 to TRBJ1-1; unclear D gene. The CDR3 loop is CASSFLATEAFF. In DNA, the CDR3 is TGTGCCAGCAGCTTTTTGGCCACTGAAGCTTTCTTT.